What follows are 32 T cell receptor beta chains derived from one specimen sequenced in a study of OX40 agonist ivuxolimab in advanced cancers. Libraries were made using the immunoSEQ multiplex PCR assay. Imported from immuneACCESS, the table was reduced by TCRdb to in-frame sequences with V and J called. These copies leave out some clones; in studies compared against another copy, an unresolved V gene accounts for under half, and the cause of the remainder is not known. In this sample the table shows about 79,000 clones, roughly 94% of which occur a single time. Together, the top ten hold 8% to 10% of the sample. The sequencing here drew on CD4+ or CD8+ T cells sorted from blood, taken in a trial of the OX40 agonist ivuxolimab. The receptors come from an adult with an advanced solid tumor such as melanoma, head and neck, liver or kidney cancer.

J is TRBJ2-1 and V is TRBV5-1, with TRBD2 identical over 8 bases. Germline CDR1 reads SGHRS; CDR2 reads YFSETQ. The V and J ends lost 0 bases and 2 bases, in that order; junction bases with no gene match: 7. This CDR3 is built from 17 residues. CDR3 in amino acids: CASSLDYSTSAYNEQFF. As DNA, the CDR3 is TGCGCCAGCAGCTTGGATTACTCGACTAGCGCCTACAATGAGCAGTTCTTC. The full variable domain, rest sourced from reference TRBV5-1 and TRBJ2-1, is KAGVTQTPRYLIKTRGQQVTLSCSPISGHRSVSWYQQTPGQGLQFLFEYFSETQRNKGNFPGRFSGRQFSNSRSEMNVSTLELGDSALYLCASSLDYSTSAYNEQFFGPGTRLTVL.

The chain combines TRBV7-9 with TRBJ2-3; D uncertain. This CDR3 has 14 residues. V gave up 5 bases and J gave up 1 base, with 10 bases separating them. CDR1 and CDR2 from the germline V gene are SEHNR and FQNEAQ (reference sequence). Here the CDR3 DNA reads TGTGCCAGCAGCGAGCTAGACGGCACAGATACGCAGTATTTT. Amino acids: CASSELDGTDTQYF.

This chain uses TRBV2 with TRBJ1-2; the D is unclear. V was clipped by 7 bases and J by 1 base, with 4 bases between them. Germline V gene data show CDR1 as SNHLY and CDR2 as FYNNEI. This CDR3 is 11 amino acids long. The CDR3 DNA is TGTGCCAGCATAAATAACTATGGCTACACCTTC. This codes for CASINNYGYTF. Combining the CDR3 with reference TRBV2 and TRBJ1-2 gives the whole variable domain EPEVTQTPSHQVTQMGQEVILRCVPISNHLYFYWYRQILGQKVEFLVSFYNNEISEKSEIFDDQFSVERPDGSNFTLKIRSTKLEDSAMYFCASINNYGYTFGSGTRLTVV.

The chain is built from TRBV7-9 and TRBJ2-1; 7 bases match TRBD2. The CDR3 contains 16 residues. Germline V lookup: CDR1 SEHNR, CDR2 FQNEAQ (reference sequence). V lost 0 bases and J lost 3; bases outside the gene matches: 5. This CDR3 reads CASSLARGGSYNEQFF. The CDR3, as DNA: TGTGCCAGCAGCTTAGCGCGGGGCGGGAGCTACAATGAGCAGTTCTTC.

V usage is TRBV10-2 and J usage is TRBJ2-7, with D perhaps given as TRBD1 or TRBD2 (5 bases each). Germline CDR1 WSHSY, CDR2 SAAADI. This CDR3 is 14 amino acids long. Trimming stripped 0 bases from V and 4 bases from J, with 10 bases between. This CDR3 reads CASSESWGSYEQYF. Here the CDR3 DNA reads TGCGCCAGCAGTGAGTCATGGGGGTCTTACGAGCAGTACTTC.

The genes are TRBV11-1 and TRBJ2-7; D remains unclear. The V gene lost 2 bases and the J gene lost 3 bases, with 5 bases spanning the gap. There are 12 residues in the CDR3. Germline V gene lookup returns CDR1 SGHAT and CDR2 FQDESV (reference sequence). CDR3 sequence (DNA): TGTGCCAGCAGCTTAACGGGCTACGAGCAGTACTTC. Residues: CASSLTGYEQYF.

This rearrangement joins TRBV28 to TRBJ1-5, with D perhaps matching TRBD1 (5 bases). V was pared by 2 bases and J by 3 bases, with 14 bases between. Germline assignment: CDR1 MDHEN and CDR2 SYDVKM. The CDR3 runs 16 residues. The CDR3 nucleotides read TGTGCCAGCAGTTTAGGGTTTAGGGGTGACAATCAGCCCCAGCATTTT. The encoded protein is CASSLGFRGDNQPQHF. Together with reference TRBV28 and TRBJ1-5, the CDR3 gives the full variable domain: DVKVTQSSRYLVKRTGEKVFLECVQDMDHENMFWYRQDPGLGLRLIYFSYDVKMKEKGDIPEGYSVSREKKERFSLILESASTNQTSMYLCASSLGFRGDNQPQHFGDGTRLSIL.

The DNA for the CDR3 is TGTGCCAGCAAGGAGCGGGGGGCAGCCTACGAGCAGTACTTC. It yields the protein CASKERGAAYEQYF. V is TRBV6-6 and J is TRBJ2-7; 9 positions agree with TRBD2. Germline assignment: CDR1 MNHNY and CDR2 SVGAGI (reference sequence). CDR3 length: 14 residues. V shed 7 bases and J 2 bases; nucleotides not matched to a gene: 6.

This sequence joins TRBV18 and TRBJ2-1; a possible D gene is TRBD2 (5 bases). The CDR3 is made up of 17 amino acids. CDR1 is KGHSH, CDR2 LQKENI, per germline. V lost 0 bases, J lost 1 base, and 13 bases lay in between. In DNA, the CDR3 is TGTGCCAGCTCACCACCTCGGACTTCTAATTCCTACAATGAGCAGTTCTTC. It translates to CASSPPRTSNSYNEQFF.

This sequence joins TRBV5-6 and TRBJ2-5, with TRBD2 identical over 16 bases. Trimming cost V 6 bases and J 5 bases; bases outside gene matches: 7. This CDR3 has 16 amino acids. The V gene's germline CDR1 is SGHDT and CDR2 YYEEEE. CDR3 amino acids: CASKGTSGGAGETQYF. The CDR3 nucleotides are TGTGCCAGCAAGGGGACTAGCGGGGGGGCTGGTGAGACCCAGTACTTC.

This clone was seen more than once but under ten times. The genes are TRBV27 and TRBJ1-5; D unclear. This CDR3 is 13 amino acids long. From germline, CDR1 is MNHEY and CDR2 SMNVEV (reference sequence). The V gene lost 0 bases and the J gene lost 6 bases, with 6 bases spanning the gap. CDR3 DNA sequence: TGTGCCAGCAGTTTATCGTGGGGTCAGCCCCAGCATTTT. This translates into CASSLSWGQPQHF.

In DNA form, the CDR3 reads TGTGCCAGTAAAGGGGGCAGGGCCCAGCTCAATCAGCCCCAGCATTTT. It yields the protein CASKGGRAQLNQPQHF. The chain employs TRBV19 and TRBJ1-5; TRBD1 matches 7 bases. J gave up 3 bases and V 7 bases, and 12 bases lay outside the gene matches. Germline V gene sequence: CDR1 LNHDA, CDR2 SQIVND (reference sequence). CDR3 length: 16 residues.

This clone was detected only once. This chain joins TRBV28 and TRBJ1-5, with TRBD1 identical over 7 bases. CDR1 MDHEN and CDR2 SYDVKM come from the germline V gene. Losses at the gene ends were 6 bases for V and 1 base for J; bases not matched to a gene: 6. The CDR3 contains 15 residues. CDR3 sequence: CASRGTGDSNQPQHF. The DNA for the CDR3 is TGTGCCAGCAGGGGAACAGGGGACAGCAATCAGCCCCAGCATTTT.

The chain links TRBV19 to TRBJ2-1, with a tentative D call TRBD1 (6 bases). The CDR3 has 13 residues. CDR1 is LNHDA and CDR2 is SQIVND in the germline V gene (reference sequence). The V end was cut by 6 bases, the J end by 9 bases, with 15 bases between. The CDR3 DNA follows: TGTGCCAGTAGCCTTACAGGGATAGTTGAGCAGTTCTTC. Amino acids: CASSLTGIVEQFF.

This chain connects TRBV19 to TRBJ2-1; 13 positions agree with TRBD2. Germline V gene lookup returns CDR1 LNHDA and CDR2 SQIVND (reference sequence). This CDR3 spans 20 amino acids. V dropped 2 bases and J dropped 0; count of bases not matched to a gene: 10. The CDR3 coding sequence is TGTGCCAGTAGTATAATCCCCGGGACTAGCGGGATGAGCTCCTACAATGAGCAGTTCTTC. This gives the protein CASSIIPGTSGMSSYNEQFF. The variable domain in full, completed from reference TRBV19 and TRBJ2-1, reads DGGITQSPKYLFRKEGQNVTLSCEQNLNHDAMYWYRQDPGQGLRLIYYSQIVNDFQKGDIAEGYSVSREKKESFPLTVTSAQKNPTAFYLCASSIIPGTSGMSSYNEQFFGPGTRLTVL.

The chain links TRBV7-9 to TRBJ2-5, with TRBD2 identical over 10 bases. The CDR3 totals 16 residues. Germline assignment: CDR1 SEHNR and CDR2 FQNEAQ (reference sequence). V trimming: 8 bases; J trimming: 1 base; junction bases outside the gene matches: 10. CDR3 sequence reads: CASLRGTSALQETQYF. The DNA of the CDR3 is TGTGCCAGCTTACGCGGGACTAGCGCCCTCCAAGAGACCCAGTACTTC.

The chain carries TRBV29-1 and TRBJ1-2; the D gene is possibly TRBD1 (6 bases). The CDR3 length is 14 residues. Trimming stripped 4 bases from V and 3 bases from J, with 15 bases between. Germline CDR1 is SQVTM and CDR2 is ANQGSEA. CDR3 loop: CSVVGRGLDYGYTF. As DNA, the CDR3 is TGCAGCGTTGTAGGCAGGGGATTAGACTATGGCTACACCTTC. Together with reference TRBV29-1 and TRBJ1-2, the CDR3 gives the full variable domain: SAVISQKPSRDICQRGTSLTIQCQVDSQVTMMFWYRQQPGQSLTLIATANQGSEATYESGFVIDKFPISRPNLTFSTLTVSNMSPEDSSIYLCSVVGRGLDYGYTFGSGTRLTVV.

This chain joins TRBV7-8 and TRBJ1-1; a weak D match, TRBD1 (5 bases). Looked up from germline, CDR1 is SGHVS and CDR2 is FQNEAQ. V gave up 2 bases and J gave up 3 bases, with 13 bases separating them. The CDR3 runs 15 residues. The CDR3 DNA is TGTGCCAGCAGCTTAAGTACAGGTTGGGACACTGAAGCTTTCTTT. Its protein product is CASSLSTGWDTEAFF.

The CDR3 nucleotides are TGTGCCAGCAGCCGGTTGATGGCGGGGCTTCACAATGAGCAGTTCTTC. Protein: CASSRLMAGLHNEQFF. V usage is TRBV7-9 and J usage is TRBJ2-1; tentatively, D is TRBD2 (6 bases). Germline CDR1 reads SEHNR; CDR2 reads FQNEAQ (reference sequence). V was pared by 5 bases and J by 5 bases, with 19 bases between. The CDR3 covers 16 residues.

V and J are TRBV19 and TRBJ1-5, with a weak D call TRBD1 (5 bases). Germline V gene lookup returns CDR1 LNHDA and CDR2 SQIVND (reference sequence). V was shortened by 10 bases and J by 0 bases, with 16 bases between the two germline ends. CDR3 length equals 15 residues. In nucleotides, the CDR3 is TGTGCCACTCAGGGCAGCGCCTATAGCAATCAGCCCCAGCATTTT. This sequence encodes CATQGSAYSNQPQHF.

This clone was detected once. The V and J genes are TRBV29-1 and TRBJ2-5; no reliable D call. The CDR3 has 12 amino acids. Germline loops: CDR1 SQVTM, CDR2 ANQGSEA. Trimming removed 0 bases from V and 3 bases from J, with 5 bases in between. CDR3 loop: CSVEETEETQYF. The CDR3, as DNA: TGCAGCGTTGAAGAAACGGAAGAGACCCAGTACTTC.

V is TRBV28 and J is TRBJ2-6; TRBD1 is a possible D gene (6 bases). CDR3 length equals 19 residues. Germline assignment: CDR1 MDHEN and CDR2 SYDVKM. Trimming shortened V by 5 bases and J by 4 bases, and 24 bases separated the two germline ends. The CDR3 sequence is CASSPFRSGVFSGANVLTF. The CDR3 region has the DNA TGTGCCAGCAGTCCTTTCCGGTCAGGGGTATTCTCCGGGGCCAACGTCCTGACTTTC.

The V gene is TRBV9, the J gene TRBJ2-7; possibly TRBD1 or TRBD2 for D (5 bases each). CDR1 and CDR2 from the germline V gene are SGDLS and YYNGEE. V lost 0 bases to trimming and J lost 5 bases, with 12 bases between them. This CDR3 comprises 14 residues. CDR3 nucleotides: TGTGCCAGCAGCGTAGGAATGGGGACGAACGAGCAGTACTTC. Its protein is CASSVGMGTNEQYF.

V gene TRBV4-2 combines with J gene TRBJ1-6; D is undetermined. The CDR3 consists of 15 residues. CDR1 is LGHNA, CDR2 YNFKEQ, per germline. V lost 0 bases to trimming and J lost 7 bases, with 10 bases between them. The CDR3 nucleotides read TGTGCCAGCAGCCAAGATCGGCTTGGAAATTCACCCCTCCACTTT. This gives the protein CASSQDRLGNSPLHF.

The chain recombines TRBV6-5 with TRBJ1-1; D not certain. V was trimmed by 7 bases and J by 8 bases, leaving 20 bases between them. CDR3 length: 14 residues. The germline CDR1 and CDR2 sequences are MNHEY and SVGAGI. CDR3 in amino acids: CASTANFQVAEAFF. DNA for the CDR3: TGTGCCAGCACCGCTAACTTTCAGGTGGCCGAAGCTTTCTTT.

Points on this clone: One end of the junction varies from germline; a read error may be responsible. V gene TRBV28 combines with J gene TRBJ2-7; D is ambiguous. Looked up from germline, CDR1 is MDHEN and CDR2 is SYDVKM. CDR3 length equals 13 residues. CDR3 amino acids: CASSSQYSDEQYF. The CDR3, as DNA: TGTGCCAGCAGTTCACAGTACTCCGACGAGCAGTACTTC.

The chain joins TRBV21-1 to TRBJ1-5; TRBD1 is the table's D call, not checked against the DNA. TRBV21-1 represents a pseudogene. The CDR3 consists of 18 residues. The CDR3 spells CASSKGRGDCYSNQPQHF. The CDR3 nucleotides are TGTGCCAGCAGCAAAGGTAGGGGCGACTGCTATAGCAATCAGCCCCAGCATTTT.

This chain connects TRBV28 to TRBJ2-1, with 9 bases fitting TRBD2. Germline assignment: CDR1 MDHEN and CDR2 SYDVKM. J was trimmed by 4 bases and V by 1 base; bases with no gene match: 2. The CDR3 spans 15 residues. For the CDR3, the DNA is TGTGCCAGCAGTTTATCAGCGGGGGGATACAATGAGCAGTTCTTC. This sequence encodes CASSLSAGGYNEQFF.

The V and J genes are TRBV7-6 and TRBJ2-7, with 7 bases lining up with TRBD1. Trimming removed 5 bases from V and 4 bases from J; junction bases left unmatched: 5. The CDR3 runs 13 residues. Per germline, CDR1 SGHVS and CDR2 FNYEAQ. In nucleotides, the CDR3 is TGTGCCAGCAGCCCGGGACAGCAGTACGAGCAGTACTTC. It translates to CASSPGQQYEQYF.

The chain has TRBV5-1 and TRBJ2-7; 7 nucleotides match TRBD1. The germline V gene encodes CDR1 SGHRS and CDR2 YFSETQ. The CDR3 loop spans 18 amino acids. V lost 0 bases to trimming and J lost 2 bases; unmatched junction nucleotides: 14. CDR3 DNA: TGCGCCAGCAGCTTGGAAAGGGGGCGGCTTTCACCCACCTACGAGCAGTACTTC. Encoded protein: CASSLERGRLSPTYEQYF.

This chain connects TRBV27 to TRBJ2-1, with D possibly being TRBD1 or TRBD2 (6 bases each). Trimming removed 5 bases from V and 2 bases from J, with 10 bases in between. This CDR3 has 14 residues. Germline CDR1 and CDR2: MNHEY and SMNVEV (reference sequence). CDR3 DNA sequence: TGTGCCAGCAGTCCCCGGGGGCCCTACAATGAGCAGTTCTTC. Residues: CASSPRGPYNEQFF.

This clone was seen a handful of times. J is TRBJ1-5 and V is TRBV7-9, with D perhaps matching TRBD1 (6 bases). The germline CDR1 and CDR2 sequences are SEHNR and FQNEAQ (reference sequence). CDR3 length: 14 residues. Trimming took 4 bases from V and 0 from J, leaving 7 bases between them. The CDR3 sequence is CASSSGHSNQPQHF. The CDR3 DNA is TGTGCCAGCAGCTCGGGACATAGCAATCAGCCCCAGCATTTT.